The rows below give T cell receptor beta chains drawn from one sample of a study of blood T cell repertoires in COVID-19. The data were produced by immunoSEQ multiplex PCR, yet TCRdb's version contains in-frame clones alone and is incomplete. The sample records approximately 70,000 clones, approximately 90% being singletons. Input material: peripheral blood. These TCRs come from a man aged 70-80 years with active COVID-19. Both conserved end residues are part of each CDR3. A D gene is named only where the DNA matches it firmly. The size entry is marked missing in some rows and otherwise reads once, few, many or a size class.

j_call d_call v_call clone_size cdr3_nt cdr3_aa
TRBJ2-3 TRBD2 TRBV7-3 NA TGTGCCAGCAGCTTGTGGAGGACTAGCGGGACGAGCACAGATACGCAGTATTTT CASSLWRTSGTSTDTQYF
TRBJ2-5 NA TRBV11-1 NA TGTGCCAGCAGCGGGGTCAGGGGCGGAGAGACCCAGTACTTC CASSGVRGGETQYF
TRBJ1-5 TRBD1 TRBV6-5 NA TGTGCCAGCAGGGGACAGGGGGCTTTACAGCCCCAGCATTTT CASRGQGALQPQHF
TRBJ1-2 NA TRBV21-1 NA TGTGCCAGCAGCCCCAGGGGTGGGTATGGCTACACCTTC CASSPRGGYGYTF
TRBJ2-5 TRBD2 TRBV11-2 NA TGTGCCAGCAGCTTAGGGGCACTAGCGGGAGGGGGAGAGACCCAGTACTTC CASSLGALAGGGETQYF
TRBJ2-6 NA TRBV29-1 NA TGCAGCGGAAAGGGGGCTGGGGCCAACGTCCTGACTTTC CSGKGAGANVLTF
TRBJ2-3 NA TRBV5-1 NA TGCGCCAGCGGCCGGGGGGCGCGTACAGATACGCAGTATTTT CASGRGARTDTQYF
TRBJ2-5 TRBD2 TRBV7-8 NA TGTGCCAGCAGCCCCCGGACTAGCGGGAGCGGGGGCCAAGAGACCCAGTACTTC CASSPRTSGSGGQETQYF
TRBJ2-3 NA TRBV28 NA TGTGCCAGCAGCCCCCCCCGGGATACGCAGTATTTT CASSPPRDTQYF
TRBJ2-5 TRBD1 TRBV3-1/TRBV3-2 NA TGTGCCAGCAGCCAACTGACAGGGGGAGAGACCCAGTACTTC CASSQLTGGETQYF
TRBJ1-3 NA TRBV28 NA TGTGCCAGCAGTAAACAGGTTGCTGGAAACACCATATATTTT CASSKQVAGNTIYF
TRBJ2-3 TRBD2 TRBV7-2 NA TGTGCCAGCAGCTCCCGGGGGGCAGCGGGAGCGTCAGATACGCAGTATTTT CASSSRGAAGASDTQYF
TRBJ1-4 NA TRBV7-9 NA TGTGCCAGCAGGGGGAGTGAAAAACTGTTTTTT CASRGSEKLFF
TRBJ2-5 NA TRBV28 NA TGTGCCAGCGGCGTCGGGGAGACCCAGTACTTC CASGVGETQYF
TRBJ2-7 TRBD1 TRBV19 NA TGTGCCAGTAGTATAGGGGACAGGGCCCTGTACGAGCAGTACTTC CASSIGDRALYEQYF
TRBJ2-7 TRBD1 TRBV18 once TGTGCCAGCTCACCACTAACCCCCGGGACAGGGCAGTTTGGGTACGGGGACGAGCAGTACTTC CASSPLTPGTGQFGYGDEQYF
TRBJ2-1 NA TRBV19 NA TGTGCCAGTAGTATAGGTGGGACTGGTGATTTCGGGCAGTTCTTC CASSIGGTGDFGQFF
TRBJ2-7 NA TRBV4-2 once TGTGCCAGCAGCCAAGATAGGGGGACACCTTCGTCGTTC CASSQDRGTPSSF
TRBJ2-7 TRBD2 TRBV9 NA TGTGCCAGCAGCGGACTAGCGGGAGGGGCCGAGCAGTACTTC CASSGLAGGAEQYF
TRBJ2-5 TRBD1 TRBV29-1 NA TGCAGCGTGGGCCCGACAGGGGGCCAAGAGACCCAGTACTTC CSVGPTGGQETQYF
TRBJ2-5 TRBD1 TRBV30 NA TGTGCCTGGAGCGTGGCCCAGACAGGGGGCTGGGAGACCCAGTACTTC CAWSVAQTGGWETQYF